Described below is a single T cell receptor beta chain sequence and its context. The CDR3 length is 16 residues. Trimming pared 4 bases from V and 0 bases from J, leaving 16 bases between. CDR1 is SGHRS, CDR2 YFSETQ, per germline. Under the authors' procedure: From reference gene primer amplification, estimates of nucleated cell counts were derived. Measured with immunoSEQ multiplex PCR; TCRdb has only the in-frame clones, and not every one. V, J and clone size derive from that table, while D and trimming were established from the DNA sequence. The table records roughly 160,000 clones, around 90% of them present only once. The data were obtained in a study of blood T cell repertoires in COVID-19. Study-wide background: Spain, Italy and the United States supplied samples that represented acute and convalescent COVID-19. The analysed material was cDNA or gDNA that came from T cells, B-cell-depleted T cells, or PBMCs.

Sequenced input: peripheral blood. The chain is built from TRBV5-1 and TRBJ1-1, with a tentative D call TRBD1 (5 bases). This clonotype was obtained from a man aged 55 to 69 with acute or convalescent COVID-19. In nucleotides, the CDR3 is TGCGCCAGCAGCCCTTTGACAGATTTGATGAACACTGAAGCTTTCTTT. Encoded protein: CASSPLTDLMNTEAFF.